Listed below are T cell receptor beta chains from one sample, sequenced in a study of blood T cell repertoires in COVID-19. Produced via immunoSEQ multiplex PCR; TCRdb's table is partial and in-frame only. The sample has some 250,000 clones; roughly 87% are singletons. The sequenced sample consisted of peripheral blood. All receptors come from a human donor in a cohort sampled during active COVID-19. Both conserved end residues are part of each CDR3. Each record gives: clone size, V gene, D gene, J gene, CDR3 protein, CDR3 DNA. The D gene is left open where the match is weak. For some rows the clone size is stated as once, few or many, or as a class when expanded; others skip it.

abundance: -; v_gene: TRBV6-2/TRBV6-3; d_gene: TRBD1; j_gene: TRBJ1-2; CDR3aa: CASSFTTGRGYTF; CDR3nt: TGTGCCAGCAGTTTTACGACAGGGCGCGGCTACACCTTC
abundance: -; v_gene: TRBV4-3; d_gene: TRBD2; j_gene: TRBJ2-3; CDR3aa: CASSPLAGGPSDTQYF; CDR3nt: TGCGCCAGCAGCCCTCTAGCGGGGGGGCCCTCAGATACGCAGTATTTT
abundance: -; v_gene: TRBV6-6; d_gene: TRBD1; j_gene: TRBJ2-7; CDR3aa: CASQPGTGAYYEQYF; CDR3nt: TGTGCCAGCCAGCCCGGGACAGGGGCCTACTACGAGCAGTACTTC
abundance: once; v_gene: TRBV2; d_gene: TRBD2; j_gene: TRBJ2-1; CDR3aa: CASGRSSGGNNEQFF; CDR3nt: TGTGCCAGCGGTCGATCTAGCGGGGGTAACAATGAGCAGTTCTTC
abundance: -; v_gene: TRBV27; d_gene: -; j_gene: TRBJ1-1; CDR3aa: CASYRDNTEAFF; CDR3nt: TGTGCCAGTTACAGGGATAACACTGAAGCTTTCTTT
abundance: -; v_gene: TRBV1; d_gene: -; j_gene: TRBJ2-3; CDR3aa: CTSSPGLRRTDTQYF; CDR3nt: TGCACCAGCAGTCCCGGACTGCGACGCACAGATACGCAGTATTTT
abundance: -; v_gene: TRBV4-1; d_gene: -; j_gene: TRBJ2-5; CDR3aa: CASSQGSSKETQYF; CDR3nt: TGCGCCAGCAGCCAAGGTTCCAGTAAAGAGACCCAGTACTTC
abundance: -; v_gene: TRBV9; d_gene: TRBD2; j_gene: TRBJ2-1; CDR3aa: CASSTSSGRGYEQFF; CDR3nt: TGTGCCAGCAGCACTTCTAGCGGGAGAGGGTATGAGCAGTTCTTC
abundance: -; v_gene: TRBV4-1; d_gene: -; j_gene: TRBJ1-1; CDR3aa: CASSQEGAPRAEAFF; CDR3nt: TGCGCCAGCAGCCAAGAAGGAGCCCCCAGGGCTGAAGCTTTCTTT
abundance: -; v_gene: TRBV14; d_gene: -; j_gene: TRBJ1-3; CDR3aa: CASSRSGYTIYF; CDR3nt: TGTGCCAGCAGCCGCTCCGGGTACACCATATATTTT
abundance: -; v_gene: TRBV19; d_gene: TRBD1; j_gene: TRBJ2-7; CDR3aa: CASSIGQGLYEQYF; CDR3nt: TGTGCCAGTAGTATCGGACAGGGTTTGTACGAGCAGTACTTC
abundance: -; v_gene: TRBV11-1; d_gene: -; j_gene: TRBJ2-7; CDR3aa: CASSLWGAYEQYF; CDR3nt: TGTGCCAGCAGCCTTTGGGGGGCCTACGAGCAGTACTTC
abundance: -; v_gene: TRBV4-3; d_gene: TRBD2; j_gene: TRBJ2-7; CDR3aa: CASSQGGGDEQYF; CDR3nt: TGCGCCAGCAGCCAAGGGGGAGGGGACGAGCAGTACTTC
abundance: -; v_gene: TRBV4-3; d_gene: TRBD2; j_gene: TRBJ2-1; CDR3aa: CASSSLAGGHRSEQFF; CDR3nt: TGCGCCAGCAGCAGCCTAGCGGGGGGGCATCGGAGTGAGCAGTTCTTC
abundance: -; v_gene: TRBV5-1; d_gene: -; j_gene: TRBJ2-7; CDR3aa: CASSADQMADIEQYF; CDR3nt: TGCGCCAGCAGCGCCGACCAAATGGCGGACATCGAGCAGTACTTC
abundance: -; v_gene: TRBV9; d_gene: -; j_gene: TRBJ2-3; CDR3aa: CASSVAGDDRVDTDTQYF; CDR3nt: TGTGCCAGCAGCGTAGCGGGGGACGACAGGGTGGACACAGATACGCAGTATTTT
abundance: -; v_gene: TRBV7-3; d_gene: TRBD1; j_gene: TRBJ1-3; CDR3aa: CASSPGQGRGNTIYF; CDR3nt: TGTGCCAGCAGCCCAGGACAGGGTCGAGGAAACACCATATATTTT
abundance: -; v_gene: TRBV7-7; d_gene: -; j_gene: TRBJ1-3; CDR3aa: CASSSPTVGLGNTIYF; CDR3nt: TGTGCCAGCAGCTCCCCAACGGTGGGGCTTGGAAACACCATATATTTT
abundance: -; v_gene: TRBV20-1; d_gene: -; j_gene: TRBJ2-1; CDR3aa: CSALGQAGQFF; CDR3nt: TGCAGTGCCCTCGGACAAGCTGGGCAGTTCTTC
abundance: -; v_gene: TRBV25-1; d_gene: -; j_gene: TRBJ2-7; CDR3aa: CASSGPGRPGTYEQYF; CDR3nt: TGTGCCAGCAGTGGTCCAGGGAGGCCAGGAACCTACGAGCAGTACTTC
abundance: -; v_gene: TRBV7-8; d_gene: TRBD1; j_gene: TRBJ2-5; CDR3aa: CASSSPFGTVGETQYF; CDR3nt: TGTGCCAGCAGCTCACCGTTCGGGACAGTGGGGGAGACCCAGTACTTC
abundance: -; v_gene: TRBV30; d_gene: -; j_gene: TRBJ2-3; CDR3aa: CAWWTTDTQYF; CDR3nt: TGTGCCTGGTGGACTACAGATACGCAGTATTTT
abundance: -; v_gene: TRBV12-3/TRBV12-4; d_gene: -; j_gene: TRBJ2-1; CDR3aa: CASRVDSYNEQFF; CDR3nt: TGTGCCAGCAGAGTAGACTCCTACAATGAGCAGTTCTTC
abundance: few; v_gene: TRBV6-1; d_gene: -; j_gene: TRBJ1-6; CDR3aa: CASSELVSRQANSPLHF; CDR3nt: TGTGCCAGCAGTGAATTGGTGTCGCGACAGGCGAATTCACCCCTCCACTTT
abundance: -; v_gene: TRBV28; d_gene: -; j_gene: TRBJ2-7; CDR3aa: CASRVHGAYEQYF; CDR3nt: TGTGCCAGCAGGGTTCACGGGGCCTACGAGCAGTACTTC
abundance: -; v_gene: TRBV19; d_gene: -; j_gene: TRBJ1-1; CDR3aa: CASSVRGAVDTEAFF; CDR3nt: TGTGCCAGTAGTGTCCGGGGGGCTGTTGACACTGAAGCTTTCTTT
abundance: once; v_gene: TRBV18; d_gene: -; j_gene: TRBJ1-1; CDR3aa: CASSPPQGQKANTEAFF; CDR3nt: TGTGCCAGCTCACCACCGCAGGGGCAAAAAGCGAACACTGAAGCTTTCTTT
abundance: -; v_gene: TRBV6-5; d_gene: TRBD1; j_gene: TRBJ1-2; CDR3aa: CASSYSAGGTYGYTF; CDR3nt: TGTGCCAGCAGTTACTCGGCAGGGGGGACCTATGGCTACACCTTC
abundance: -; v_gene: TRBV4-1; d_gene: -; j_gene: TRBJ1-6; CDR3aa: CASSHGKEGSPLHF; CDR3nt: TGCGCCAGCAGCCATGGGAAGGAGGGTTCACCCCTCCACTTT
abundance: -; v_gene: TRBV7-3; d_gene: -; j_gene: TRBJ1-6; CDR3aa: CASSLGGVSSPLHF; CDR3nt: TGTGCCAGCAGCTTAGGAGGGGTTTCCTCACCCCTCCACTTT
abundance: -; v_gene: TRBV7-9; d_gene: -; j_gene: TRBJ2-7; CDR3aa: CASSREGGSYEQYF; CDR3nt: TGTGCCAGCAGCAGAGAGGGTGGGTCCTACGAGCAGTACTTC
abundance: -; v_gene: TRBV5-1; d_gene: -; j_gene: TRBJ2-7; CDR3aa: CASSLDRSYEQYF; CDR3nt: TGCGCCAGCAGCTTGGACAGGTCCTACGAGCAGTACTTC
abundance: -; v_gene: TRBV7-2; d_gene: TRBD1; j_gene: TRBJ1-2; CDR3aa: CASSLSGQGTYGYTF; CDR3nt: TGTGCCAGCAGCTTATCTGGACAGGGGACCTATGGCTACACCTTC
abundance: once; v_gene: TRBV10-3; d_gene: -; j_gene: TRBJ1-2; CDR3aa: CAISAIGTDYGYTF; CDR3nt: TGTGCCATCAGTGCGATTGGCACCGACTATGGCTACACCTTC
abundance: -; v_gene: TRBV15; d_gene: -; j_gene: TRBJ1-3; CDR3aa: CATSTNRGNWNTIYF; CDR3nt: TGTGCCACCAGTACTAATAGGGGGAATTGGAACACCATATATTTT
abundance: -; v_gene: TRBV30; d_gene: TRBD1; j_gene: TRBJ2-6; CDR3aa: CAWSRKGQGAVGANVLTF; CDR3nt: TGTGCCTGGAGTCGAAAGGGACAGGGGGCTGTTGGGGCCAACGTCCTGACTTTC
abundance: -; v_gene: TRBV3-1/TRBV3-2; d_gene: -; j_gene: TRBJ2-7; CDR3aa: CASSQDISHEQYF; CDR3nt: TGTGCCAGCAGCCAAGATATCTCCCACGAGCAGTACTTC
abundance: -; v_gene: TRBV7-7; d_gene: -; j_gene: TRBJ2-2; CDR3aa: CASSLQGSGGKNTGELFF; CDR3nt: TGTGCTAGCAGCTTACAGGGATCGGGCGGTAAAAACACCGGGGAGCTGTTTTTT
abundance: -; v_gene: TRBV24-1; d_gene: TRBD1; j_gene: TRBJ1-2; CDR3aa: CATSDPDSGTGRLKPRGGYTF; CDR3nt: TGTGCCACCAGTGATCCTGACTCCGGGACAGGGCGTCTGAAACCTCGGGGTGGCTACACCTTC
abundance: -; v_gene: TRBV19; d_gene: TRBD1; j_gene: TRBJ1-2; CDR3aa: CASSSKMGTGYGYTF; CDR3nt: TGTGCCAGTAGTTCAAAGATGGGGACAGGTTATGGCTACACCTTC
abundance: -; v_gene: TRBV10-2; d_gene: -; j_gene: TRBJ2-1; CDR3aa: CASGGTVYNEQFF; CDR3nt: TGCGCCAGCGGAGGGACAGTATACAATGAGCAGTTCTTC
abundance: -; v_gene: TRBV28; d_gene: -; j_gene: TRBJ1-4; CDR3aa: CASSPPATNEKLFF; CDR3nt: TGTGCCAGCAGTCCCCCAGCAACTAATGAAAAACTGTTTTTT
abundance: once; v_gene: TRBV19; d_gene: TRBD1; j_gene: TRBJ1-1; CDR3aa: CASRFGQGGTEAFF; CDR3nt: TGTGCCAGTAGATTTGGACAGGGGGGGACTGAAGCTTTCTTT
abundance: once; v_gene: TRBV7-9; d_gene: -; j_gene: TRBJ1-2; CDR3aa: CASSPPFKEAVNYGYTF; CDR3nt: TGTGCCAGCAGCCCCCCATTTAAAGAGGCGGTAAACTATGGCTACACCTTC
abundance: -; v_gene: TRBV30; d_gene: TRBD1; j_gene: TRBJ1-2; CDR3aa: CAWTRDRGTYGYTF; CDR3nt: TGTGCCTGGACCCGGGACAGGGGGACCTATGGCTACACCTTC
abundance: -; v_gene: TRBV11-2; d_gene: TRBD1; j_gene: TRBJ2-7; CDR3aa: CASSFPTGNYEQYF; CDR3nt: TGTGCCAGCAGCTTTCCGACAGGGAACTACGAGCAGTACTTC
abundance: once; v_gene: TRBV7-9; d_gene: -; j_gene: TRBJ2-2; CDR3aa: CASKLGGNTGELFF; CDR3nt: TGTGCCAGCAAACTGGGAGGTAACACCGGGGAGCTGTTTTTT
abundance: once; v_gene: TRBV6-5; d_gene: -; j_gene: TRBJ2-1; CDR3aa: CASSHSGSYNEQFF; CDR3nt: TGTGCCAGCAGTCATAGTGGCTCCTACAATGAGCAGTTCTTC
abundance: -; v_gene: TRBV3-1/TRBV3-2; d_gene: -; j_gene: TRBJ1-1; CDR3aa: CASRPAPGTEAFF; CDR3nt: TGTGCCAGCCGACCGGCCCCGGGCACTGAAGCTTTCTTT
abundance: -; v_gene: TRBV2; d_gene: -; j_gene: TRBJ2-3; CDR3aa: CAILARTDTQYF; CDR3nt: TGTGCCATCTTAGCCCGCACAGATACGCAGTATTTT
abundance: -; v_gene: TRBV4-3; d_gene: TRBD1; j_gene: TRBJ1-1; CDR3aa: CASSLGTGRGNTEAFF; CDR3nt: TGCGCCAGCAGCCTCGGGACAGGGCGAGGAAACACTGAAGCTTTCTTT
abundance: -; v_gene: TRBV6-2/TRBV6-3; d_gene: -; j_gene: TRBJ2-7; CDR3aa: CASSYPLARLDEQYF; CDR3nt: TGTGCCAGCAGTTACCCCCTAGCGAGGCTCGACGAGCAGTACTTC
abundance: -; v_gene: TRBV6-5; d_gene: TRBD1; j_gene: TRBJ2-7; CDR3aa: CASSYSTGGMVYEQYF; CDR3nt: TGTGCCAGCAGTTACTCGACAGGGGGGATGGTCTACGAGCAGTACTTC
abundance: -; v_gene: TRBV12-3/TRBV12-4; d_gene: -; j_gene: TRBJ2-7; CDR3aa: CASSFRRDEQYF; CDR3nt: TGTGCCAGCAGTTTTCGGAGGGACGAGCAGTACTTC
abundance: -; v_gene: TRBV4-1; d_gene: TRBD2; j_gene: TRBJ2-7; CDR3aa: CASSSAGPSYEQYF; CDR3nt: TGCGCCAGCAGCTCAGCGGGACCTTCCTACGAGCAGTACTTC
abundance: -; v_gene: TRBV5-1; d_gene: -; j_gene: TRBJ1-5; CDR3aa: CASSPGTYNQPQHF; CDR3nt: TGCGCCAGCAGTCCCGGGACATACAATCAGCCCCAGCATTTT
abundance: -; v_gene: TRBV27; d_gene: TRBD1; j_gene: TRBJ1-1; CDR3aa: CASSATGRTEAFF; CDR3nt: TGTGCCAGCAGTGCGACAGGGAGGACTGAAGCTTTCTTT
abundance: -; v_gene: TRBV9; d_gene: TRBD2; j_gene: TRBJ2-1; CDR3aa: CASSPGGALRHNEQFF; CDR3nt: TGTGCCAGCAGCCCCGGGGGGGCCCTACGGCACAATGAGCAGTTCTTC